This passage covers 26 T cell receptor beta chains from one sample sequenced in a study of blood T cell repertoires in COVID-19. Clones were read by immunoSEQ multiplex PCR, and TCRdb kept only the in-frame ones, dropping some. The table shows approximately 260,000 clones, with nearly 90% occurring only once. The sequenced material came from peripheral blood. Receptors were obtained from a woman aged 40 to 50 who had recovered from COVID-19.

The CDR3 region is CASSRIGYTF. CDR3 bases: TGTGCCAGCTCTAGGATTGGCTACACCTTC. J is TRBJ1-2 and V is TRBV28; D is ambiguous. The CDR3 sequence is 10 residues long. The germline CDR1 and CDR2 sequences are MDHEN and SYDVKM. The V gene lost 8 bases and the J gene lost 7 bases, with 8 bases spanning the gap.

The chain carries TRBV28 and TRBJ1-6; D not resolved. Trimming removed 3 bases from V and 0 bases from J, with 6 bases in between. This CDR3 has 15 amino acids. Looked up from germline, CDR1 is MDHEN and CDR2 is SYDVKM. In DNA form, the CDR3 reads TGTGCCAGCAGTTTGAGAGGCTCCTATAATTCACCCCTCCACTTT. Protein sequence: CASSLRGSYNSPLHF. The whole variable domain, remainder taken from reference TRBV28 and TRBJ1-6, is DVKVTQSSRYLVKRTGEKVFLECVQDMDHENMFWYRQDPGLGLRLIYFSYDVKMKEKGDIPEGYSVSREKKERFSLILESASTNQTSMYLCASSLRGSYNSPLHFGNGTRLTVT.

This chain connects TRBV29-1 to TRBJ2-1; D is unclear. The germline gives CDR1 SQVTM, CDR2 ANQGSEA. The CDR3 sequence is 15 residues long. V lost 1 base and J lost 0, with 10 bases in between. The CDR3: CSVEGRRSSYNEQFF. The CDR3, as DNA: TGCAGCGTTGAAGGCCGACGGAGCTCCTACAATGAGCAGTTCTTC.

V is TRBV7-2 and J is TRBJ2-5, with 8 bases lining up with TRBD2. The V and J ends lost 7 bases and 0 bases, in that order; junction bases with no gene match: 13. This CDR3 is built from 17 residues. Germline CDR1 SGHTA, CDR2 FQGNSA. CDR3 bases: TGTGCCAGCACCCAACGGTCAGCGGGGGAGTACCAAGAGACCCAGTACTTC. Amino acids: CASTQRSAGEYQETQYF.

The rearrangement uses TRBV2 and TRBJ1-5, with 8 positions matching TRBD1. The CDR3 has 15 residues. The germline gives CDR1 SNHLY, CDR2 FYNNEI. Trimming took 5 bases from V and 1 from J; bases not matched to a gene: 4. The CDR3 nucleotides are TGTGCCAGCAGTCGACAGGGGCGAAGCAATCAGCCCCAGCATTTT. Amino acids: CASSRQGRSNQPQHF.

The chain recombines TRBV10-3 with TRBJ1-4; the D gene is possibly TRBD1 (5 bases). Trimming shortened V by 5 bases and J by 7 bases, and 20 bases separated the two germline ends. There are 16 residues in the CDR3. CDR1 and CDR2 (germline): ENHRY, SYGVKD. The DNA of the CDR3 is TGTGCCATCAGTTTTTCCTCAGGCAGGGACTTTGAAAAACTGTTTTTT. Residues: CAISFSSGRDFEKLFF.

This chain connects TRBV5-6 to TRBJ2-2, with no clear D. CDR1 and CDR2 from the germline V gene are SGHDT and YYEEEE. Trimming removed 1 base at V and 1 base at J, with 5 bases between. The CDR3 spans 14 residues. This chain's CDR3 is CASSLTVNTGELFF. As DNA, the CDR3 is TGTGCCAGCAGCTTGACAGTGAACACCGGGGAGCTGTTTTTT.

V is TRBV10-2 and J is TRBJ2-5; 7 positions agree with TRBD1. This CDR3 is built from 13 residues. The germline gives CDR1 WSHSY, CDR2 SAAADI. The trim removed 6 bases at V and 7 bases at J, leaving 8 bases unmatched. CDR3 nucleotides: TGCGCCAGCAGATCCATATCAGGGGGGACCCAGTACTTC. Protein product: CASRSISGGTQYF.

The chain recombines TRBV5-4 with TRBJ1-2; the match to TRBD1 covers 7 bases. The CDR3 covers 13 residues. The germline CDR1 and CDR2 sequences are SGHNT and YYREEE (reference sequence). Trimming cost V 4 bases and J 6 bases; bases outside gene matches: 6. The CDR3 DNA sequence: TGTGCCAGCAGCCTTACAGGGGCAAATGGCTACACCTTC. It specifies CASSLTGANGYTF.

V gene TRBV7-2 combines with J gene TRBJ2-7; D perhaps matches TRBD2 (6 bases). The CDR3 length is 16 residues. Germline lookup yields CDR1 SGHTA and CDR2 FQGNSA. Trimming pared 5 bases from V and 0 bases from J, leaving 17 bases between. The CDR3 protein is CASSPGGWRSSYEQYV. CDR3 coding DNA: TGTGCCAGCAGCCCCGGGGGATGGCGGTCCTCCTACGAGCAGTACGTC.

The V gene is TRBV3-1 (or the pseudogene TRBV3-2), the J gene TRBJ2-7; 7 bases are a match to TRBD2. Unmatched junction bases numbered 9, after V lost 0 bases and J lost 4 bases. The CDR3 is 16 amino acids. The germline V gene has CDR1 LGHDT and CDR2 YNNKEL (reference sequence). Here the CDR3 DNA reads TGTGCCAGCAGCCAAGACCCCGGCGGGAGTTGGTACGAGCAGTACGTC. Translating it yields CASSQDPGGSWYEQYV.

The chain employs TRBV6-5 and TRBJ1-2; a weak D match, TRBD1 (6 bases). With 2 bases removed from V and 1 base from J, the gap between germline ends came to 14 bases. The CDR3 covers 16 residues. Germline loops: CDR1 MNHEY, CDR2 SVGAGI. In DNA form, the CDR3 reads TGTGCCAGCAGTTACGCCCCGGACAGAATTAACTATGGCTACACCTTC. It is translated as CASSYAPDRINYGYTF.

The genes are TRBV21-1 and TRBJ1-2; TRBD1 is taken as the D call from the table, unchecked against the DNA. TRBV21-1 is shown as a pseudogene. This CDR3 has 15 residues. CDR3 coding DNA: TGTGCCAGCAGCAAAGGTGTCAGAACTAACTATGGCTACACCTTC. Its translation is CASSKGVRTNYGYTF.

The chain carries TRBV6-5 and TRBJ2-7; 8 bases line up with TRBD2. The CDR3 loop spans 15 amino acids. Trimming at V came to 6 bases and at J to 3 bases, leaving 10 bases not matched to a gene. The germline CDR1 and CDR2 sequences are MNHEY and SVGAGI. The CDR3 is CASSPRGEGFYEQYF. DNA for the CDR3: TGTGCCAGCAGCCCGCGGGGGGAGGGTTTCTACGAGCAGTACTTC.

This chain links TRBV9 with TRBJ1-1, with 8 bases that match TRBD1. V was pared by 4 bases and J by 3 bases, with 11 bases of the junction left unmatched. The CDR3 covers 16 residues. Germline values: CDR1 SGDLS, CDR2 YYNGEE. This CDR3 is CASSPWDRTGDTEAFF. DNA for the CDR3: TGTGCCAGCAGCCCTTGGGACAGGACCGGGGACACTGAAGCTTTCTTT. Complete variable domain (other parts from reference TRBV9 and TRBJ1-1): DSGVTQTPKHLITATGQRVTLRCSPRSGDLSVYWYQQSLDQGLQFLIQYYNGEERAKGNILERFSAQQFPDLHSELNLSSLELGDSALYFCASSPWDRTGDTEAFFGQGTRLTVV.

The chain has TRBV5-4 and TRBJ2-6; D perhaps matches TRBD1 (5 bases). Trimming shortened V by 4 bases and J by 2 bases, and 10 bases separated the two germline ends. CDR3 size: 15 residues. The V gene's germline CDR1 is SGHNT and CDR2 YYREEE (reference sequence). For the CDR3, the DNA is TGTGCCAGCAGCCCCGTAGGGGCTGGGGCCAACGTCCTGACTTTC. Residues: CASSPVGAGANVLTF.

There are a few counts of this clone. This chain connects TRBV28 to TRBJ1-1, with D uncertain. The length of the CDR3 is 11 residues. Germline V lookup: CDR1 MDHEN, CDR2 SYDVKM. V lost 7 bases and J 9 bases, leaving 12 bases between the germline ends. The CDR3 here is CASIVARKAFF. The CDR3 nucleotides are TGTGCCAGCATCGTGGCGCGGAAAGCTTTCTTT.

This chain uses TRBV2 with TRBJ2-2, with TRBD2 matching over 9 bases. The CDR3 is made up of 14 amino acids. The trim removed 8 bases at V and 5 bases at J, leaving 6 bases unmatched. Germline-derived CDR1 and CDR2 are SNHLY and FYNNEI. In DNA form, the CDR3 reads TGTGCCAGCCTTGCGGGGGGGCCTACCGGGGAGCTGTTTTTT. This gives the protein CASLAGGPTGELFF.

The rearrangement uses TRBV9 and TRBJ2-3, with D unresolved. The CDR3 length is 16 residues. Germline assignment: CDR1 SGDLS and CDR2 YYNGEE. Trimming stripped 3 bases from V and 5 bases from J, with 19 bases between. The CDR3: CASSATDGRSEDTQYF. The CDR3 DNA reads as TGTGCCAGCAGCGCCACAGACGGCAGGTCGGAAGATACGCAGTATTTT.

The chain uses TRBV28 and TRBJ2-5; 12 bases align to TRBD2. This CDR3 is built from 15 residues. Trimming took 6 bases from V and 5 from J; bases not matched to a gene: 7. Germline V gene sequence: CDR1 MDHEN, CDR2 SYDVKM. CDR3 loop: CASSTLAGGPETQYF. CDR3 nucleotide sequence: TGTGCCAGCAGCACCCTAGCGGGGGGGCCGGAGACCCAGTACTTC.

The rearrangement links TRBV12-3 or TRBV12-4 to TRBJ1-1; D is possibly TRBD1 (6 bases). V lost 4 bases and J lost 10, with 16 bases in between. CDR3 length equals 13 residues. The CDR3 DNA follows: TGTGCCAGCAGTTCCCCCGCGGGCAGGGGAGCTTTCTTT. This translates into CASSSPAGRGAFF.

V gene TRBV28 combines with J gene TRBJ2-5; 7 positions agree with TRBD1. V dropped 3 bases and J dropped 3; count of bases not matched to a gene: 7. This CDR3 contains 15 residues. Germline assignment: CDR1 MDHEN and CDR2 SYDVKM. CDR3 DNA: TGTGCCAGCAGTTTGGGAACAGGGGCGAAAGAGACCCAGTACTTC. Encoded protein: CASSLGTGAKETQYF.

The chain links TRBV14 to TRBJ2-1; no clear D. CDR3 length equals 15 residues. Germline-derived CDR1 and CDR2 are SGHDN and FVKESK. Trimming removed 2 bases at V and 0 bases at J, with 8 bases between. The CDR3: CASSQPRGSYNEQFF. The CDR3 DNA reads as TGTGCCAGCAGCCAACCTCGCGGCTCCTACAATGAGCAGTTCTTC.

V and J are TRBV7-2 and TRBJ2-1, with 11 bases identical to TRBD2. Germline CDR1 SGHTA, CDR2 FQGNSA. The length of the CDR3 is 15 residues. The V segment lost 0 bases and the J segment 9 bases; nucleotides outside the gene matches: 4. CDR3 in DNA: TGTGCCAGCAGCTTAGCTAGCGGGAGGGCCAGTGAGCAGTTCTTC. Encoded protein: CASSLASGRASEQFF.

J is TRBJ2-7 and V is TRBV21-1; the table's D call of TRBD1 was not tested on the DNA. TRBV21-1 is assigned pseudogene status. The CDR3 consists of 15 residues. As DNA, the CDR3 is TGTGCCAGCAGCAAAGAGGACAGGGCAGGGTGGGAGCAGTACGTC. It specifies CASSKEDRAGWEQYV.

This rearrangement joins TRBV7-2 to TRBJ2-5; D perhaps matches TRBD2 (6 bases). V was pared by 3 bases and J by 3 bases, with 11 bases between. Germline V gene sequence: CDR1 SGHTA, CDR2 FQGNSA. The CDR3 contains 14 residues. Written as DNA, the CDR3 is TGTGCCAGCAGCTTTAGGAGGGTTGAAGAGACCCAGTACTTC. It specifies CASSFRRVEETQYF.